This entry features one T cell receptor beta chain sequence. The data belong to a study of CD8+ T cells in alopecia areata. Treatment reported: oral pan-JAK inhibitor, 5-10 mg twice daily. Extracted RNA was reverse transcribed, and the resulting cDNA served as sequencing template. Libraries were prepared by immunoSEQ multiplex PCR; TCRdb keeps only in-frame clonotypes and omits some of them. This table holds more than 110,000 clones, about four fifths found once. This clonotype was sampled from a human donor with alopecia areata. Specimen: CD8+ T cells sorted from blood, collected at week 4, from a patient treated with tofacitinib.

Written as DNA, the CDR3 is TGTGCCAGCAGCCTTCCTGGGGATGAGCAGTTCTTC. Residues: CASSLPGDEQFF. This chain uses TRBV6-6 with TRBJ2-1; D remains unclear. Germline V lookup: CDR1 MNHNY, CDR2 SVGAGI (reference sequence). This CDR3 contains 12 residues. Trimming removed 6 bases from V and 8 bases from J, with 11 bases in between.